The next 25 T cell receptor beta chains were all read from a single sample in a study of regulatory T cells in long-lasting Graves disease. Documented time point: persistent/refractory GD, antithyroid drugs over 5 years with positive TRAb. Scientists built the TCR library using RNA that was extracted from PBMCs. Both iRepertoire HTBI primers and Arm-PCR of CDR3 regions were used to build the TCR beta libraries. TCRdb reprocessed the multiplex PCR reads with MiXCR, giving one entry per CDR3 protein. The sample comprises around 300,000 distinct CDR3 sequences, roughly a fifth of which are singletons, and about 61% rests with the top ten. Source: peripheral blood mononuclear cells (PBMCs), taken when the disease was refractory, from a patient treated with antithyroid drugs. The source of these receptors is a female donor with Graves disease.

This chain uses TRBV20-1 with TRBJ2-5; D may correspond to TRBD1 or TRBD2 (5 bases each). Germline V lookup: CDR1 DFQATT, CDR2 SNEGSKA (reference sequence). V was clipped by 4 bases and J by 1 base, with 10 bases between them. The CDR3 covers 13 residues. This chain's CDR3 is CSAKGRIQETQYF. The CDR3 DNA reads TGCAGTGCTAAGGGACGCATCCAAGAGACCCAGTACTTC.

The rearrangement joins TRBV9 to TRBJ2-5; 13 bases fit TRBD2. CDR3 length: 20 amino acids. CDR1 SGDLS and CDR2 YYNGEE come from the germline V gene. The V segment lost 5 bases and the J segment 2 bases; nucleotides outside the gene matches: 18. The CDR3 loop is CASSKEVGLAGLRGQETQYF. CDR3 nucleotides: TGTGCCAGCAGTAAGGAAGTGGGACTAGCGGGATTGCGTGGGCAAGAGACCCAGTACTTC.

This clonotype has only a few counts. The V gene is TRBV4-1, the J gene TRBJ1-3; D remains ambiguous. Trimming took 2 bases from V and 5 from J, leaving 10 bases between them. The CDR3 has 14 amino acids. Germline V CDR1 and CDR2: MGHRA, YSYEKL. For the CDR3, the DNA is TGCGCCAGCAGCCAAAGGCCCGCGCGAAACACCATATATTTT. Its translation: CASSQRPARNTIYF.

CDR3 DNA: TGTGCCATAGTAGACGGCTACGAGCAGTACTTC. Amino acids: CAIVDGYEQYF. This chain connects TRBV12-3 or TRBV12-4 to TRBJ2-7; D is uncertain. V was cut by 10 bases and J by 3 bases, with 10 bases left in between. CDR3 length equals 11 residues.

This sequence joins TRBV6-1 and TRBJ2-1, with 9 bases fitting TRBD2. J was trimmed by 3 bases and V by 6 bases; bases with no gene match: 15. There are 18 residues in the CDR3. The germline CDR1 and CDR2 sequences are MNHNS and SASEGT. The CDR3 coding sequence is TGTGCCAGCAGATCCCCTCTATTTAGCGGGAGAAGCTACAATGAGCAGTTCTTC. Protein product: CASRSPLFSGRSYNEQFF.

The chain recombines TRBV20-1 with TRBJ2-6; D call uncertain. V lost 5 bases, J lost 0 bases, and 11 bases lay in between. Germline V gene sequence: CDR1 DFQATT, CDR2 SNEGSKA (reference sequence). The CDR3 spans 15 residues. The CDR3: CSAEKAPSGANVLTF. DNA of the CDR3: TGCAGTGCTGAAAAGGCCCCCTCTGGGGCCAACGTCCTGACTTTC.

There are many counts of this clonotype. This chain connects TRBV12-3 or TRBV12-4 to TRBJ1-5, with D perhaps matching TRBD1 (5 bases). V was trimmed by 4 bases and J by 7 bases, leaving 20 bases between them. The CDR3 contains 16 residues. CDR3 sequence (DNA): TGTGCCAGCAGTTCTCCGGGGGTGACAGACGGGCAGCCCCAGCATTTT. It is translated as CASSSPGVTDGQPQHF.

This clonotype was found a few times. V usage is TRBV20-1 and J usage is TRBJ1-1; D is unresolved. The CDR3 has 13 residues. V gave up 0 bases and J gave up 2 bases, with 7 bases separating them. Looked up from germline, CDR1 is DFQATT and CDR2 is SNEGSKA (reference sequence). CDR3 loop: CSARENSNTEAFF. Written as DNA, the CDR3 is TGCAGTGCTAGAGAGAACAGTAACACTGAAGCTTTCTTT.

The chain employs TRBV28 and TRBJ1-2, with D unclear. V lost 3 bases and J lost 2, with 13 bases in between. The germline gives CDR1 MDHEN, CDR2 SYDVKM. This CDR3 spans 15 amino acids. CDR3: CASSFSLAENYGYTF. The DNA for the CDR3 is TGTGCCAGCAGTTTTTCCCTGGCAGAGAACTATGGCTACACCTTC.

This clonotype was observed at least ten times. The rearrangement joins TRBV6-1 to TRBJ1-2; no clear D gene. Germline-derived CDR1 and CDR2 are MNHNS and SASEGT. Trimming left V 6 bases short and J 7 bases short, with 6 bases between. The CDR3 loop spans 10 amino acids. The CDR3 nucleotides are TGTGCCAGCAGCGCGGCTGGCTACACCTTC. Translated, it gives CASSAAGYTF.

This clonotype was observed many times. The rearrangement links TRBV28 to TRBJ2-7; D unclear. The CDR3 loop spans 14 amino acids. The germline V gene has CDR1 MDHEN and CDR2 SYDVKM. The V gene lost 4 bases and the J gene lost 4 bases, with 14 bases spanning the gap. CDR3 protein: CASSSSWGSYEQYF. In nucleotides, the CDR3 is TGTGCCAGCAGTTCATCATGGGGTTCATACGAGCAGTACTTC.

The rearrangement links TRBV7-8 to TRBJ2-7, with TRBD2 identical over 8 bases. The CDR3 is made up of 15 amino acids. V gave up 5 bases and J gave up 1 base; unmatched junction bases: 7. Germline CDR1 reads SGHVS; CDR2 reads FQNEAQ. The CDR3 region is CASSPLTSGSYEQYF. The DNA for the CDR3 is TGTGCCAGCAGCCCGCTCACTAGCGGATCCTACGAGCAGTACTTC.

J is TRBJ2-7 and V is TRBV12-3 or TRBV12-4, with 11 bases fitting TRBD2. There are 14 residues in the CDR3. With V trimmed by 7 bases and J by 2 bases, 4 bases remained unmatched. CDR3 nucleotide sequence: TGTGCCAGCACTTGGACTAGCGGGCCCTACGAGCAGTACTTC. This sequence encodes CASTWTSGPYEQYF.

This clonotype was detected a few times. The chain joins TRBV25-1 to TRBJ2-2; possible D gene TRBD2, 5 bases. CDR3 length: 13 amino acids. Deletions cut 6 bases from V and 3 bases from J, with 8 bases between. Germline V gene data show CDR1 as MGHDK and CDR2 as SYGVNS. CDR3 region: CASRVEDTGELFF. The CDR3 DNA sequence: TGTGCCAGCAGGGTGGAGGACACCGGGGAGCTGTTTTTT.

The rearrangement joins TRBV6-1 to TRBJ2-5; D gene unclear. Trimming shortened V by 6 bases and J by 0 bases, and 11 bases separated the two germline ends. Germline-derived CDR1 and CDR2 are MNHNS and SASEGT. The CDR3 runs to 14 residues. The CDR3 loop is CASSLTTNQETQYF. DNA of the CDR3: TGTGCCAGCAGCCTGACAACGAACCAAGAGACCCAGTACTTC.

This clonotype has a count of ten or more. This rearrangement joins TRBV3-1 to TRBJ2-5, with D hard to call. The V gene lost 6 bases and the J gene lost 2 bases, with 10 bases spanning the gap. CDR1 is LGHDT, CDR2 YNNKEL, per germline (reference sequence). The CDR3 has 13 residues. CDR3 region: CASSRSEQETQYF. In nucleotides, the CDR3 is TGTGCCAGCAGTCGGAGTGAGCAAGAGACCCAGTACTTC.

This chain connects TRBV20-1 to TRBJ1-5, with 11 bases fitting TRBD1. Germline V CDR1 and CDR2: DFQATT, SNEGSKA (reference sequence). V lost 6 bases, J lost 7 bases, and 5 bases stayed unmatched. The CDR3 runs 13 residues. CDR3 sequence reads: CSAGGQGGQPQHF. For the CDR3, the DNA is TGCAGTGCAGGGGGACAGGGGGGCCAGCCCCAGCATTTT.

This clonotype was counted at least ten times. The chain links TRBV2 to TRBJ2-5; 7 nucleotides line up with TRBD2. The germline CDR1 and CDR2 sequences are SNHLY and FYNNEI. The CDR3 has 15 residues. J gave up 2 bases and V 8 bases, and 11 bases lay outside the gene matches. The CDR3 DNA reads TGTGCCAGCCAAGGGCTAGCGGAGCTGCAAGAGACCCAGTACTTC. Protein product: CASQGLAELQETQYF.

This rearrangement joins TRBV6-2 or TRBV6-3 to TRBJ1-2; unclear D gene. The V gene lost 0 bases and the J gene lost 1 base, with 9 bases spanning the gap. Germline V CDR1 and CDR2: MNHEY, SVGEGT. This CDR3 is built from 15 residues. CDR3 in amino acids: CASSYSSDFNYGYTF. The DNA of the CDR3 is TGTGCCAGCAGTTACTCATCAGATTTTAACTATGGCTACACCTTC.

The V gene is TRBV18, the J gene TRBJ2-6; D uncertain. The V gene lost 2 bases and the J gene lost 0 bases, with 11 bases spanning the gap. The germline V gene has CDR1 KGHSH and CDR2 LQKENI. The CDR3 runs 17 residues. CDR3 bases: TGTGCCAGCTCACCATCGGAATTCTACTCTGGGGCCAACGTCCTGACTTTC. Amino acids: CASSPSEFYSGANVLTF. Looking up the rest from reference TRBV18 and TRBJ2-6 gives the full variable domain: NAGVMQNPRHLVRRRGQEARLRCSPMKGHSHVYWYRQLPEEGLKFMVYLQKENIIDESGMPKERFSAEFPKEGPSILRIQQVVRGDSAAYFCASSPSEFYSGANVLTFGAGSRLTVL.

This clonotype was recorded at least ten times. V gene TRBV20-1 combines with J gene TRBJ2-2, with D hard to call. The CDR3 totals 15 residues. The V end was cut by 6 bases, the J end by 0 bases, with 14 bases between. Germline lookup yields CDR1 DFQATT and CDR2 SNEGSKA (reference sequence). CDR3 in amino acids: CSANRQISNTGELFF. The CDR3 DNA is TGCAGTGCCAATAGACAAATCTCGAACACCGGGGAGCTGTTTTTT.

This clonotype was detected ten times or more. A read error is likely, as this CDR3 ends without the conserved phenylalanine or tryptophan. The rearrangement uses TRBV28 and TRBJ1-2; possibly TRBD1 for D (6 bases). V lost 5 bases, J lost 8 bases, and 12 bases lay in between. Germline V CDR1 and CDR2: MDHEN, SYDVKM. This CDR3 has 12 residues. In nucleotides, the CDR3 is TGTGCCAGCAGTCCGGGGGCGTGGGGCTACACCCTC. This translates into CASSPGAWGYTL.

This clonotype was counted only a few times. The chain combines TRBV5-6 with TRBJ1-4; the match to TRBD1 covers 7 bases. Trimming took 0 bases from V and 0 from J; bases not matched to a gene: 5. This CDR3 contains 17 residues. Looked up from germline, CDR1 is SGHDT and CDR2 is YYEEEE. This chain's CDR3 is CASSLVRDSATNEKLFF. The DNA of the CDR3 is TGTGCCAGCAGCTTGGTCCGGGACAGTGCAACTAATGAAAAACTGTTTTTT. Together with reference TRBV5-6 and TRBJ1-4, the CDR3 gives the full variable domain: DAGVTQSPTHLIKTRGQQVTLRCSPKSGHDTVSWYQQALGQGPQFIFQYYEEEERQRGNFPDRFSGHQFPNYSSELNVNALLLGDSALYLCASSLVRDSATNEKLFFGSGTQLSVL.

This chain uses TRBV27 with TRBJ2-3, with 7 bases aligning to TRBD2. This CDR3 spans 16 amino acids. V dropped 3 bases and J dropped 6; count of bases not matched to a gene: 12. CDR1 and CDR2 from the germline V gene are MNHEY and SMNVEV (reference sequence). CDR3 sequence reads: CASSFKGRGRIDTQYF. DNA for the CDR3: TGTGCCAGCAGTTTTAAGGGGCGGGGGAGGATTGATACGCAGTATTTT.

This clonotype appeared many times. The rearrangement joins TRBV28 to TRBJ2-5; 8 nucleotides line up with TRBD2. This CDR3 comprises 16 residues. Trimming cost V 5 bases and J 2 bases; bases outside gene matches: 10. Germline assignment: CDR1 MDHEN and CDR2 SYDVKM. The CDR3 bases are TGTGCCAGCAGTCCCCAACAGACTAGCGCGCAAGAGACCCAGTACTTC. Protein sequence: CASSPQQTSAQETQYF.